The next 27 T cell receptor beta chains were all read from a single sample in a study of blood T cell repertoires in COVID-19 (dated by TCRdb to the early 2020s). Libraries were prepared through the immunoSEQ multiplex PCR assay. TCRdb retrieved this table from immuneACCESS and kept in-frame rearrangements only. Not all clones are present; in checked studies, unresolved V genes account for under half, and no reason is known for the remainder. The sample table records 130,000 to 150,000 clones; 65% to 85% of these occur just once. Almost 6% of the sample comes from the top ten. Sample: PBMCs or T cells enriched from blood (not recorded which). The origin of the receptors is a woman in her 50s who had been exposed to COVID-19.

This sequence joins TRBV19 and TRBJ2-3; a possible D gene is TRBD1 (6 bases). The length of the CDR3 is 13 residues. Germline V gene lookup returns CDR1 LNHDA and CDR2 SQIVND (reference sequence). V lost 3 bases and J lost 3, with 7 bases in between. Written as DNA, the CDR3 is TGTGCCAGTAGTATCACAGGGACAGATACGCAGTATTTT. It encodes CASSITGTDTQYF.

The chain links TRBV6-5 to TRBJ2-3; D is perhaps TRBD2 (6 bases). Germline CDR1 is MNHEY and CDR2 is SVGAGI. Trimming left V 6 bases short and J 0 bases short, with 13 bases between. This CDR3 contains 15 residues. Here the CDR3 reads CASRVLAQSTDTQYF. DNA of the CDR3: TGTGCCAGCAGGGTACTAGCCCAAAGCACAGATACGCAGTATTTT.

The V call is TRBV19, the J call TRBJ1-1; no definite D call. Trimming pared 3 bases from V and 6 bases from J, leaving 8 bases between. Germline V gene data show CDR1 as LNHDA and CDR2 as SQIVND (reference sequence). The CDR3 sequence is 12 residues long. CDR3 protein: CASSISRPEAFF. Here the CDR3 DNA reads TGTGCCAGTAGTATTTCGCGGCCTGAAGCTTTCTTT.

The chain recombines TRBV11-1 with TRBJ2-3; TRBD2 aligns across 12 bases. Germline V gene lookup returns CDR1 SGHAT and CDR2 FQDESV (reference sequence). Trimming removed 6 bases from V and 0 bases from J; junction bases left unmatched: 4. There are 16 residues in the CDR3. The CDR3 loop reads CASSSGTSGSTDTQYF. The CDR3 nucleotides read TGTGCCAGCAGTTCCGGGACTAGCGGGAGCACAGATACGCAGTATTTT.

To note about this clone: The germline gene is not matched at one end of the junction; a read error may be the cause. The chain carries TRBV5-1 and TRBJ2-7; the D gene is possibly TRBD2 (6 bases). The CDR3 spans 10 residues. CDR1 SGHRS and CDR2 YFSETQ come from the germline V gene. CDR3 protein: CASSLGTPIF. The CDR3 bases are TGCGCCAGCAGCCTCGGGACTCCTATCTTC. Full variable domain (rest looked up from reference TRBV5-1 and TRBJ2-7): KAGVTQTPRYLIKTRGQQVTLSCSPISGHRSVSWYQQTPGQGLQFLFEYFSETQRNKGNFPGRFSGRQFSNSRSEMNVSTLELGDSALYLCASSLGTPIFGPGTRLTVT.

V is TRBV9 and J is TRBJ1-4; 11 nucleotides agree with TRBD1. This CDR3 is built from 16 residues. The ends lost 2 bases at V and 7 bases at J; junction bases unmatched: 7. Germline CDR1 is SGDLS and CDR2 is YYNGEE. The CDR3: CASSVSGGTGGEKLFF. The CDR3 bases are TGTGCCAGCAGCGTGTCAGGCGGGACAGGGGGTGAAAAACTGTTTTTT.

This clone is a singleton in its sample. The chain joins TRBV3-1 (or the pseudogene TRBV3-2) to TRBJ1-1, with D perhaps matching TRBD1 (5 bases). This CDR3 region has 11 residues. V was clipped by 6 bases and J by 11 bases, with 13 bases between them. CDR1 and CDR2 (germline): LGHDT, YNNKEL (reference sequence). Written as DNA, the CDR3 is TGTGCCAGCAGTGAACCAGGGAAGGCTTTCTTT. This sequence encodes CASSEPGKAFF.

This clone was counted ten times or more. The rearrangement joins TRBV19 to TRBJ2-1; 10 bases align to TRBD2. The trim removed 1 base at V and 6 bases at J, leaving 3 bases unmatched. The CDR3 has 15 residues. From germline, CDR1 is LNHDA and CDR2 SQIVND (reference sequence). The CDR3 sequence is CASSIGSSGGNEQFF. CDR3 in DNA: TGTGCCAGTAGTATAGGGTCTAGCGGGGGCAATGAGCAGTTCTTC.

The CDR3 loop reads CASSPGTSGPTEQFF. The CDR3 region has the DNA TGTGCCAGCTCACCAGGGACTAGCGGGCCAACCGAGCAGTTCTTC. The rearrangement uses TRBV18 and TRBJ2-1; 12 nucleotides line up with TRBD2. The CDR3 covers 15 residues. Per the germline V gene, CDR1 is KGHSH and CDR2 is LQKENI. With 2 bases clipped from V and 10 bases from J, the junction kept 6 bases outside the gene matches.

This rearrangement joins TRBV29-1 to TRBJ2-3, with a weak D call TRBD1 (5 bases). Trimming removed 6 bases from V and 10 bases from J, with 11 bases in between. CDR1 and CDR2 from the germline V gene are SQVTM and ANQGSEA. This CDR3 spans 10 amino acids. CDR3 amino acids: CSVSRGAQYF. CDR3 sequence (DNA): TGCAGCGTCAGTAGGGGCGCGCAGTATTTT.

The gene calls are TRBV5-1 and TRBJ1-5; the D is unclear. The CDR3 loop spans 15 amino acids. With 0 bases removed from V and 2 bases from J, the gap between germline ends came to 9 bases. Germline V gene sequence: CDR1 SGHRS, CDR2 YFSETQ. CDR3: CASSLEPVGNQPQHF. CDR3 nucleotides: TGCGCCAGCAGCTTGGAACCAGTCGGCAATCAGCCCCAGCATTTT.

This clone has just one count. The gene calls are TRBV6-2 or TRBV6-3 and TRBJ1-2; the D gene is possibly TRBD1 (5 bases). The CDR3 is 15 amino acids. Trimming pared 2 bases from V and 4 bases from J, leaving 14 bases between. From germline, CDR1 is MNHEY and CDR2 SVGEGT. The CDR3 nucleotides are TGTGCCAGCAGTTACAGCAACAGGTTTGGCTATGGCTACACCTTC. This translates into CASSYSNRFGYGYTF.

The chain couples TRBV13 to TRBJ2-3, with D perhaps TRBD2 (7 bases). The CDR3 loop spans 14 amino acids. Germline values: CDR1 PRHDT, CDR2 FYEKMQ (reference sequence). Deletions cut 5 bases from V and 2 bases from J, with 11 bases between. CDR3 in DNA: TGTGCCAGCAGCGCCGGGGGGCCCACAGATACGCAGTATTTT. It codes for CASSAGGPTDTQYF.

The chain combines TRBV5-5 with TRBJ1-2; TRBD1 matches 9 bases. Germline CDR1 reads SGHKS; CDR2 reads YYEKEE (reference sequence). V dropped 4 bases and J dropped 7; count of bases not matched to a gene: 8. The CDR3 has 14 amino acids. The CDR3 protein is CASSQGTGWAGYTF. CDR3 coding DNA: TGTGCCAGCAGCCAAGGGACAGGGTGGGCTGGCTACACCTTC.

This clone was seen just once. The chain combines TRBV29-1 with TRBJ2-3; 8 bases agree with TRBD1. The CDR3 has 15 amino acids. Germline CDR1 SQVTM, CDR2 ANQGSEA. V shed 5 bases and J 4 bases; nucleotides not matched to a gene: 11. CDR3 in amino acids: CSVSNQGAKSDTQYF. The CDR3 DNA reads TGCAGCGTTAGCAATCAGGGGGCCAAGTCAGATACGCAGTATTTT.

CDR3 sequence (DNA): TGTGCCAGCAGTAACCGGGGACTAGCGACCGGGGAGCTGTTTTTT. Translation gives CASSNRGLATGELFF. The genes are TRBV7-9 and TRBJ2-2; TRBD2 matches 10 bases. The CDR3 has 15 amino acids. V gave up 6 bases and J gave up 5 bases; unmatched junction bases: 6. In germline, CDR1 is SEHNR, CDR2 FQNEAQ (reference sequence). The variable domain in full, completed from reference TRBV7-9 and TRBJ2-2, reads DTGVSQNPRHKITKRGQNVTFRCDPISEHNRLYWYRQTLGQGPEFLTYFQNEAQLEKSRLLSDRFSAERPKGSFSTLEIQRTEQGDSAMYLCASSNRGLATGELFFGEGSRLTVL.

The chain has TRBV5-1 and TRBJ2-7; D not resolved. This CDR3 has 14 amino acids. Deletions cut 4 bases from V and 2 bases from J, with 13 bases between. CDR1 is SGHRS and CDR2 is YFSETQ in the germline V gene. The CDR3 coding sequence is TGCGCCAGCAGCATACAAGACACCACCTACGAGCAGTACTTC. Its protein product is CASSIQDTTYEQYF.

The chain couples TRBV11-2 to TRBJ1-2; 9 nucleotides line up with TRBD1. Germline lookup yields CDR1 SGHAT and CDR2 FQNNGV. Trimming took 1 base from V and 8 from J; bases not matched to a gene: 2. CDR3 length: 13 amino acids. The CDR3 loop is CASSLGTGDGYTF. CDR3 in DNA: TGTGCCAGCAGCTTAGGGACAGGGGACGGCTACACCTTC.

Comments on this clone: The sample has other DNA sequences that encode this CDR3 too. The chain employs TRBV19 and TRBJ2-3; 8 bases fit TRBD1. The CDR3 spans 14 residues. Germline values: CDR1 LNHDA, CDR2 SQIVND (reference sequence). The V gene end was trimmed by 4 bases and the J gene end by 1 base; junction bases not matched to a gene: 1. The CDR3 is CASSTQGGTDTQYF. The CDR3 DNA follows: TGTGCCAGTAGTACACAGGGGGGCACAGATACGCAGTATTTT.

The chain combines TRBV6-5 with TRBJ1-6; 9 bases map to TRBD1. After removal of 2 bases from V and 10 bases from J, the junction contained 6 bases not matched to a gene. The CDR3 spans 15 residues. Looked up from germline, CDR1 is MNHEY and CDR2 is SVGAGI. Written as DNA, the CDR3 is TGTGCCAGCAGTTACGGGGGACAGGGCGGATCACCCCTCCACTTT. This codes for CASSYGGQGGSPLHF.

The chain recombines TRBV19 with TRBJ1-1; tentatively, D is TRBD1 (6 bases). Germline lookup yields CDR1 LNHDA and CDR2 SQIVND (reference sequence). The CDR3 extends over 11 amino acids. V lost 7 bases and J 7 bases, leaving 10 bases between the germline ends. This chain's CDR3 is CASTIGGEAFF. The CDR3 DNA is TGTGCCAGTACCATAGGGGGTGAAGCTTTCTTT.

V usage is TRBV29-1 and J usage is TRBJ2-5, with a possible D match to TRBD1 (6 bases). Per the germline V gene, CDR1 is SQVTM and CDR2 is ANQGSEA. V lost 4 bases to trimming and J lost 5 bases, with 11 bases between them. The CDR3 has 12 residues. The CDR3, as DNA: TGCAGCGTTGGAGGGGGTCAGGAGACCCAGTACTTC. It translates to CSVGGGQETQYF.

The V gene is TRBV18, the J gene TRBJ2-3, with 7 bases matching TRBD1. Trimming removed 3 bases from V and 5 bases from J; junction bases left unmatched: 11. CDR3 length: 16 amino acids. The V gene's germline CDR1 is KGHSH and CDR2 LQKENI. This chain's CDR3 is CASSPLAGQAGDTQYF. Here the CDR3 DNA reads TGTGCCAGCTCACCCCTGGCCGGACAGGCTGGAGATACGCAGTATTTT.

V usage is TRBV10-3 and J usage is TRBJ2-7; 9 positions match TRBD1. After removal of 6 bases from V and 1 base from J, the junction contained 7 bases not matched to a gene. Germline values: CDR1 ENHRY, CDR2 SYGVKD. The CDR3 runs to 15 residues. The CDR3 bases are TGTGCCATCAGGCCCTGGGGACAGGGTTCCTACGAGCAGTACTTC. Protein product: CAIRPWGQGSYEQYF.

The CDR3 sequence: CASSPHRERNEKLFF. The CDR3 nucleotides read TGCGCCAGCAGCCCTCACAGGGAGAGAAATGAAAAACTGTTTTTT. The V call is TRBV5-1, the J call TRBJ1-4, with D maybe TRBD1 (6 bases). Germline CDR1 is SGHRS and CDR2 is YFSETQ. This CDR3 has 15 residues. With 4 bases removed from V and 5 bases from J, the gap between germline ends came to 15 bases.

The CDR3 here is CASSYSSRGEGQYF. The CDR3 DNA reads as TGTGCCAGCAGTTACTCGAGCCGGGGAGAGGGGCAGTATTTT. V usage is TRBV6-2 or TRBV6-3 and J usage is TRBJ2-3, with TRBD2 as a possible D gene (5 bases). CDR1 is MNHEY and CDR2 is SVGEGT in the germline V gene. Trimming cost V 0 bases and J 11 bases, with 15 bases left between them. This CDR3 has 14 amino acids.

V and J are TRBV3-1 (or the pseudogene TRBV3-2) and TRBJ2-6; tentatively, D is TRBD2 (6 bases). V lost 7 bases to trimming and J lost 1 base, with 8 bases between them. The germline V gene encodes CDR1 LGHDT and CDR2 YNNKEL (reference sequence). CDR3 length: 14 amino acids. DNA of the CDR3: TGTGCCAGCACACGGGGGTCTGGGGCCAACGTCCTGACTTTC. This encodes CASTRGSGANVLTF.